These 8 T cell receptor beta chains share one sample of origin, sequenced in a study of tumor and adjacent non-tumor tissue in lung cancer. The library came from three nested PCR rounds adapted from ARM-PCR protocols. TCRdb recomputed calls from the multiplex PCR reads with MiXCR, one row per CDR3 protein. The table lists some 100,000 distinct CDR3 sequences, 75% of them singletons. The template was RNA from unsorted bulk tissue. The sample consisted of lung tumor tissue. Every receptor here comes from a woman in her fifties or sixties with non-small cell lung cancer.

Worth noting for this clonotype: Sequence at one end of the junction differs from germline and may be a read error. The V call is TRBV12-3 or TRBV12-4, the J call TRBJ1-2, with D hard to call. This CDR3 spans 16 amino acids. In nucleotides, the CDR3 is TGTGCCAGAAGTTTATACCCCGAACCATCCAAGTATGGCTACACCTTC. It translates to CARSLYPEPSKYGYTF.

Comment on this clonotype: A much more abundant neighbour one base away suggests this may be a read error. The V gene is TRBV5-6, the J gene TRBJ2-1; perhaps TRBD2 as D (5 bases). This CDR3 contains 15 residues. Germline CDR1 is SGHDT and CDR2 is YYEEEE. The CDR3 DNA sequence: TGTGCCTGCAGCTTGTATGAGGGATGGTCGAATGAGCAGTTCTTC. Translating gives CACSLYEGWSNEQFF.

CDR3: CASSQELARNTETQYF. The CDR3 DNA is TGCGCCAGCAGCCAAGAACTAGCGAGGAACACAGAAACTCAGTATTTT. V is TRBV4-3 and J is TRBJ2-3, with 7 bases matching TRBD2. Germline loops: CDR1 LGHNA, CDR2 YSLEER. Unmatched junction bases numbered 15, after V lost 0 bases and J lost 12 bases. The CDR3 totals 16 residues.

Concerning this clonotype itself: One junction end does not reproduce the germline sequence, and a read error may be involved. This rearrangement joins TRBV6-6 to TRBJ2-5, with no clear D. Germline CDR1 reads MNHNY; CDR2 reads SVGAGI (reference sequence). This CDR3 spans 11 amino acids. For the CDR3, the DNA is TGTGCCAGCAGCCCACAAGAGATCCAGTACTTC. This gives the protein CASSPQEIQYF.

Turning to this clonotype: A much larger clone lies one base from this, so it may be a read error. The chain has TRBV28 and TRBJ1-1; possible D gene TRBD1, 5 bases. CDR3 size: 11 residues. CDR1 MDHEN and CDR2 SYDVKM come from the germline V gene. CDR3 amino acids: CVSYGGTEAFF. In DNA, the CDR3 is TGTGTCAGTTATGGGGGCACTGAAGCTTTCTTT.

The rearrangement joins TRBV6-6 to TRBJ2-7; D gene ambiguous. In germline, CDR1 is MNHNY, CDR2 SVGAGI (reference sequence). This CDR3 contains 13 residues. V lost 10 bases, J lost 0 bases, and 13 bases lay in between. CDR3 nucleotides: TGTGCCACAAGGGTCCCCAGCTCCTACGAGCAGTACTTC. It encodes CATRVPSSYEQYF.

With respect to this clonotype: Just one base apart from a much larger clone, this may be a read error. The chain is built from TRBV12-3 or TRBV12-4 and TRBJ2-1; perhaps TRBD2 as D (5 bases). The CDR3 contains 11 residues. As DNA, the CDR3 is TGTGCCAGCAGTCGAATCGGGGAGCACTTCTTC. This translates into CASSRIGEHFF.

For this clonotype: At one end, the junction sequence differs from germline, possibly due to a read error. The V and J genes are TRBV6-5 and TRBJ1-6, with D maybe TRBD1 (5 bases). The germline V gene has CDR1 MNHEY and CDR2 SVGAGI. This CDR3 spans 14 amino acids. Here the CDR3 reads CASNYSPGNPPLHF. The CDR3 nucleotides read TGTGCCAGCAATTACTCGCCAGGGAATCCACCCCTCCACTTT.